The sequence of this T cell receptor beta chain was determined in a study of vaccination and CD4 T cells after COVID-19. The Oncomine TCR Beta short-read assay was applied to DNA of cultured CD4+ T cells. A single record per CDR3 protein comes from TCRdb applying MiXCR to the PCR reads. Of roughly 20,000 distinct CDR3 sequences in the sample, around 39% were seen once. In regard to this clonotype: Its target is unknown.

The treatment was: 10-day PBMC culture with coronavirus spike peptide pools or control peptides (ViraFEST assay). V gave up 6 bases and J gave up 0 bases; unmatched junction bases: 10. Germline V gene lookup returns CDR1 SQVTM and CDR2 ANQGSEA. CDR3 length: 16 residues. Sequenced material: CD4+ T cells from blood, cultured in vitro, taken before SARS-CoV-2 vaccination. The origin of this receptor is a human donor who received a COVID-19 vaccine. This chain joins TRBV29-1 and TRBJ2-1, with 8 bases identical to TRBD1. CDR3 residues: CSVESWGTGSYNEQFF. CDR3 nucleotide sequence: TGCAGCGTCGAATCCTGGGGGACAGGCTCCTACAATGAGCAGTTCTTC.